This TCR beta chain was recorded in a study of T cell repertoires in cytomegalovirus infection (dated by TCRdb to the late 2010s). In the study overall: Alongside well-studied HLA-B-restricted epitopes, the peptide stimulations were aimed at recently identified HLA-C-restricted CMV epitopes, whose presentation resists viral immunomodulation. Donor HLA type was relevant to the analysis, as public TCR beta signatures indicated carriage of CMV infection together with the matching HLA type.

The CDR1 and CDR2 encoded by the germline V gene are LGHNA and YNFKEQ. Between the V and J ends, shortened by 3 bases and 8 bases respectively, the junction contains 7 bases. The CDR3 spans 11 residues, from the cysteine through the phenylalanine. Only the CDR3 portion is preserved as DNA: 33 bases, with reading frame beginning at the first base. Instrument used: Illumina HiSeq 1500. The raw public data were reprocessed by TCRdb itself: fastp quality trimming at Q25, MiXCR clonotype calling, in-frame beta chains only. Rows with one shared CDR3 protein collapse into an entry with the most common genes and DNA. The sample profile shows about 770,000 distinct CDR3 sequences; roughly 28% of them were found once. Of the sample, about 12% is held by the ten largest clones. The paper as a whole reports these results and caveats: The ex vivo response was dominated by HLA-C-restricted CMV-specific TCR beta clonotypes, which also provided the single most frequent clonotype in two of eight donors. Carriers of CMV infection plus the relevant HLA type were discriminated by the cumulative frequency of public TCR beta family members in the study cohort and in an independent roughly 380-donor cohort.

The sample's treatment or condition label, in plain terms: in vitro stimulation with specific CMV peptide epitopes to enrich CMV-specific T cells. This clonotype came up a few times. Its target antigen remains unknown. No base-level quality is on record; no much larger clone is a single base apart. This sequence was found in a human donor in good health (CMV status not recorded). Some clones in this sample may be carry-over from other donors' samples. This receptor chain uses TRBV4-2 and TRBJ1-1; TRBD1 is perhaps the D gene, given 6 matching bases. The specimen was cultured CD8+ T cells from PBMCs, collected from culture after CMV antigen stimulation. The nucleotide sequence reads TGTGCCAGCAGCCACGGACAGGAAGCTTTCTTT. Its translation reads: CASSHGQEAFF.